This T cell receptor beta chain was captured in a study of T cells in Graves' hyperthyroidism and ophthalmopathy (dated by TCRdb to about 2019). The study in broad terms: Peripheral blood was collected at initial diagnosis, before any treatment. Prospective prediction of ophthalmopathy was tested in an independent validation cohort consisting of 18 to 20 hyperthyroidism patients and approximately 16 patients who later progressed to ophthalmopathy. After sampling, hyperthyroidism patients received methimazole starting at 30 mg daily, and ophthalmopathy patients received high-dose intravenous methylprednisolone. According to the paper, TCR Vbeta CDR3 sequencing was carried out on some 130 peripheral blood samples, which came from more than 40 ophthalmopathy, around 74 hyperthyroidism and around 17 progressor patients. In addition, the study compared T-cell repertoires in thyroid tissue and in blood from over 5 Graves' hyperthyroidism patients. The approximately 100 discovery patients were randomly split 7:3 into training and test sets. To identify distinguishing TCR V-J signatures, a discovery cohort of some 99 patients was used, comprising under 45 with Graves' ophthalmopathy and approximately 57 with stable Graves' hyperthyroidism.

This clonotype was detected only once. Its binding antigen is unknown. Base qualities are missing; no much larger clone stands one base away. One read alone lends weak support. Amplification of TCR beta CDR3 regions was carried out from RNA transcripts. A first-round RT-PCR of the TCR CDR3 used the HTBI primer set with the Qiagen OneStep RT-PCR kit. The libraries were constructed in a second round of multiplex PCR and then size-selected and purified. Sequencing of the libraries was done on an Illumina HiSeq2000 using paired-end 100 bp reads. Regarding the original processing steps: Raw data were processed with SOAPnuke, discarding reads with adapters, uncalled bases, mean Phred below 15, or no exact constant-primer or identifier match. High-quality paired reads were merged using COPE v1.2.5, and each unique nucleotide sequence was defined as a clonotype. MiTCR v1.1 was used to align clonotypes to the IMGT TRBV, TRBD and TRBJ reference segments. Analysis was restricted to V-J combinations with a frequency above 0.0001, which covered about 99% of repertoires. A TCS score was defined as the ratio of F50 (clonal expansion) to E x V (chaos), with BLOSUM62-based TCRdist applied between CDR3 peptides within each V-J. Welch's t-statistics and random forest reduced roughly 540 V-J features to about 12, which were used in a naive Bayes classifier (R e1071). The Morisita-Horn index was used to measure how similar the thyroid and blood repertoires were. The public reads were reanalyzed by TCRdb: fastp trimming at Q25, MiXCR alignment, in-frame beta chains only. Identical CDR3 proteins give one entry, which carries the most common genes and DNA. These V and J calls are TCRdb output, not the study's own analysis. This sample gives approximately 870,000 distinct CDR3 sequences in total; approximately 40% of them show up just once. The top ten clonotypes cover 8.9% of the sample.

Results the study describes overall, beyond this receptor: Most expanded thyroid clonotypes (frequency above 0.001) were also detected in blood, suggesting blood repertoires may reflect thyroid immune responses. Sample size was not statistically predetermined, and blinding of investigators to group allocation was not performed. Ophthalmopathy was separated from stable hyperthyroidism by a 13 V-J signature model, with approximately 86% sensitivity and approximately 81% specificity obtained in cross-validation and 80%/75% obtained in testing. In validation, the model predicted progression to ophthalmopathy a median of around six months before onset, with approximately 70% sensitivity and 72.22% specificity.

Stable Graves' hyperthyroidism was defined as the absence of progression to ophthalmopathy over 18 months of follow-up. The hyperthyroidism patients were between 18 and 65 years old and newly diagnosed, with a disease duration of less than 2 months. The study excluded patients with uncontrolled infections, other autoimmune diseases, pregnancy or lactation. Diagnoses were established on the basis of clinical symptoms, serum thyroxine and TRAb, thyroid ultrasound, and orbital computed tomography. PBMCs were separated from under 12 ml of fresh peripheral blood using Ficoll-Paque density gradient centrifugation. Total RNA was extracted with Trizol reagent, and quality was checked on an Agilent 2100 Bioanalyzer. The V end loses 4 bases and the J end loses 4 bases, and a stretch of 10 bases separates them. The germline V gene specifies MGHDK as CDR1 and SYGVNS as CDR2. The CDR3 goes from the cysteine to the phenylalanine over 13 residues. The retained sequence is limited to the CDR3, 39 bases, with the frame set at the first base.

This TCR was recovered from a man between 18 and 35 years old with Graves' hyperthyroidism. The sequenced sample consisted of blood. The chain couples TRBV25-1 to TRBJ1-1; no D gene call is confident. The CDR3 has the sequence CASSGPAVTEAFF. The DNA is TGTGCCAGCAGTGGGCCCGCGGTCACTGAAGCTTTCTTT.